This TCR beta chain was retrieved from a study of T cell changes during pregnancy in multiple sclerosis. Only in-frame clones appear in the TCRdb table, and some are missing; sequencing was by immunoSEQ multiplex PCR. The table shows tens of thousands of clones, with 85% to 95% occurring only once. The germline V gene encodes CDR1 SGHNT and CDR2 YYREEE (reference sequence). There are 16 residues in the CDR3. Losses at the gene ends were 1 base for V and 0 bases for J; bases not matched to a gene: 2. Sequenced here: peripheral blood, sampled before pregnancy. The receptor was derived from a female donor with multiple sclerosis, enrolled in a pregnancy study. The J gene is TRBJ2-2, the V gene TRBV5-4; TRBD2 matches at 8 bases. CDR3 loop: CASSLLAGTNTGELFF. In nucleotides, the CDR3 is TGTGCCAGCAGCTTGTTAGCGGGAACGAACACCGGGGAGCTGTTTTTT.